One and the same sample provided the 22 T cell receptor beta chains below, sequenced in a study of blood T cell repertoires in COVID-19 (dated by TCRdb to 2019 to 2021). The library relied on the immunoSEQ multiplex PCR assay. Entries here come from immuneACCESS through TCRdb and include only in-frame sequences with V and J called. Some clones fail to appear in such tables; in the studies checked, an unresolved V gene covers under half of the shortfall, and the cause of the remainder is unknown. The sample table shows 200,000 to 250,000 clones, and over 70% are seen once. Around 5.8% of the sample belongs to the ten largest clones. Sequencing used peripheral blood. The receptor set was obtained from a woman between 65 and 79 years old with acute or convalescent COVID-19.

V usage is TRBV9 and J usage is TRBJ2-1; 11 nucleotides agree with TRBD2. Per germline, CDR1 SGDLS and CDR2 YYNGEE. V was pared by 4 bases and J by 0 bases, with 6 bases of the junction left unmatched. The CDR3 extends over 17 amino acids. CDR3 in DNA: TGTGCCAGCAGCCCCCGGACTAGCGGGTACTCCTACAATGAGCAGTTCTTC. The encoded protein is CASSPRTSGYSYNEQFF.

The chain carries TRBV15 and TRBJ1-4; 7 bases map to TRBD1. CDR1 is LNHNV, CDR2 YYDKDF, per germline (reference sequence). V trimming: 5 bases; J trimming: 4 bases; junction bases outside the gene matches: 1. The CDR3 runs 13 residues. This chain's CDR3 is CATSPGGNEKLFF. The CDR3 DNA follows: TGTGCCACCAGCCCAGGGGGTAATGAAAAACTGTTTTTT.

The V and J genes are TRBV5-3 and TRBJ1-1, with D possibly matching TRBD1 (6 bases). TRBV5-3 is labeled an ORF, and its function is uncertain. V lost 3 bases and J 4 bases, leaving 22 bases between the germline ends. This CDR3 is built from 17 residues. The CDR3 here is CARSWVPWGQLSTEAFF. DNA for the CDR3: TGTGCCAGAAGCTGGGTCCCGTGGGGGCAGTTGAGCACTGAAGCTTTCTTT.

The rearrangement joins TRBV24-1 to TRBJ2-1, with 11 bases that match TRBD1. From germline, CDR1 is KGHDR and CDR2 SFDVKD. The J segment lost 2 bases and the V segment lost 7 bases, leaving 3 bases of the junction unmatched. The CDR3 covers 15 residues. The CDR3: CATSGTGGAYNEQFF. The DNA for the CDR3 is TGTGCCACCAGCGGGACAGGGGGGGCCTACAATGAGCAGTTCTTC.

The chain recombines TRBV2 with TRBJ1-5; perhaps TRBD1 as D (5 bases). The CDR3 spans 16 residues. Trimming pared 0 bases from V and 2 bases from J, leaving 11 bases between. CDR1 is SNHLY, CDR2 FYNNEI, per germline. The CDR3 spells CASSEARSRGNQPQHF. Here the CDR3 DNA reads TGTGCCAGCAGTGAAGCGCGATCCAGGGGCAATCAGCCCCAGCATTTT. Supplemented by reference TRBV2 and TRBJ1-5, the full variable domain reads EPEVTQTPSHQVTQMGQEVILRCVPISNHLYFYWYRQILGQKVEFLVSFYNNEISEKSEIFDDQFSVERPDGSNFTLKIRSTKLEDSAMYFCASSEARSRGNQPQHFGDGTRLSIL.

The chain links TRBV10-3 to TRBJ1-5, with 7 bases identical to TRBD1. This CDR3 comprises 15 residues. The V gene end was trimmed by 8 bases and the J gene end by 4 bases; junction bases not matched to a gene: 11. CDR1 is ENHRY, CDR2 SYGVKD, per germline. As DNA, the CDR3 is TGTGCCATCCAATCCGCAACACAGGGGAATCAGCCCCAGCATTTT. This gives the protein CAIQSATQGNQPQHF.

This clone was recorded once. The chain carries TRBV6-5 and TRBJ2-3; 8 positions agree with TRBD2. The CDR3 totals 13 residues. Germline values: CDR1 MNHEY, CDR2 SVGAGI. V lost 6 bases to trimming and J lost 3 bases; unmatched junction nucleotides: 2. Written as DNA, the CDR3 is TGTGCCAGCAGACGCGGGGGGACAGATACGCAGTATTTT. This sequence encodes CASRRGGTDTQYF.

The chain recombines TRBV5-1 with TRBJ1-5, with D tentatively TRBD1 (6 bases). V was shortened by 4 bases and J by 6 bases, with 11 bases between the two germline ends. The CDR3 has 13 residues. CDR1 is SGHRS and CDR2 is YFSETQ in the germline V gene. The CDR3 is CASSPGVGQPQHF. CDR3 sequence (DNA): TGCGCCAGCAGCCCAGGGGTCGGTCAGCCCCAGCATTTT.

The chain is built from TRBV19 and TRBJ2-3; 10 nucleotides match TRBD1. The germline CDR1 and CDR2 sequences are LNHDA and SQIVND (reference sequence). Trimming removed 4 bases from V and 1 base from J; junction bases left unmatched: 5. CDR3 size: 16 residues. The CDR3 bases are TGTGCCAGTAGTAAAGACAGGGGGCTTGGCACAGATACGCAGTATTTT. It yields the protein CASSKDRGLGTDTQYF.

This chain connects TRBV6-5 to TRBJ1-2; TRBD1 might be the D (6 bases). V gave up 7 bases and J gave up 7 bases, with 19 bases separating them. CDR1 and CDR2 from the germline V gene are MNHEY and SVGAGI. The CDR3 sequence is 14 residues long. DNA of the CDR3: TGTGCCAGCAAACCCACAGGGCTCGTAGGTGGCTACACCTTC. It specifies CASKPTGLVGGYTF.

V gene TRBV18 combines with J gene TRBJ2-6, with 9 nucleotides matching TRBD2. V lost 3 bases, J lost 0 bases, and 12 bases stayed unmatched. Germline V gene data show CDR1 as KGHSH and CDR2 as LQKENI. The CDR3 has 20 residues. The DNA of the CDR3 is TGTGCCAGCTCACCCAATTTAGGGACTAGCTTACGCTCTGGGGCCAACGTCCTGACTTTC. It is translated as CASSPNLGTSLRSGANVLTF.

The rearrangement uses TRBV7-9 and TRBJ2-4; perhaps TRBD1 as D (5 bases). From germline, CDR1 is SEHNR and CDR2 FQNEAQ (reference sequence). This CDR3 contains 14 residues. V was pared by 6 bases and J by 5 bases, with 14 bases between. CDR3 bases: TGTGCCAGCAGACATTCCGAGACAGAAAACATTCAGTACTTC. Its translation is CASRHSETENIQYF. Supplemented by reference TRBV7-9 and TRBJ2-4, the full variable domain reads DTGVSQNPRHKITKRGQNVTFRCDPISEHNRLYWYRQTLGQGPEFLTYFQNEAQLEKSRLLSDRFSAERPKGSFSTLEIQRTEQGDSAMYLCASRHSETENIQYFGAGTRLSVL.

The V call is TRBV19, the J call TRBJ1-2, with D maybe TRBD1 (5 bases). V was shortened by 7 bases and J by 8 bases, with 26 bases between the two germline ends. Germline V gene data show CDR1 as LNHDA and CDR2 as SQIVND (reference sequence). The CDR3 covers 16 residues. CDR3 coding DNA: TGTGCCAGTATCCCAATCCCTAATACAGGTGGGAAAGGCTACACCTTC. Translating it yields CASIPIPNTGGKGYTF.

CDR3 DNA: TGTGCCAGCACGGCGGGGTGGAGGTTGGGGGGAAACACCATATATTTT. It specifies CASTAGWRLGGNTIYF. This chain uses TRBV28 with TRBJ1-3; no reliable D call. The germline V and J ends were trimmed by 7 bases and 4 bases, with 20 bases remaining between them. Germline values: CDR1 MDHEN, CDR2 SYDVKM. This CDR3 is 16 amino acids long.

This chain joins TRBV19 and TRBJ2-5; 8 bases fit TRBD1. Germline V CDR1 and CDR2: LNHDA, SQIVND (reference sequence). After removal of 5 bases from V and 4 bases from J, the junction contained 0 bases not matched to a gene. The CDR3 sequence is 12 residues long. The CDR3 reads CASSDRGETQYF. DNA for the CDR3: TGTGCCAGTAGTGACAGGGGAGAGACCCAGTACTTC.

This clone was found many times. V usage is TRBV5-8 and J usage is TRBJ2-7; TRBD1 agrees at 9 bases. This CDR3 has 17 amino acids. Germline CDR1 and CDR2: SGHTS and YDEGEE. V shed 0 bases and J 5 bases; nucleotides not matched to a gene: 12. This chain's CDR3 is CASSLELLTTGGNEQYF. CDR3 coding DNA: TGTGCCAGCAGCTTGGAACTCCTAACGACAGGGGGGAACGAGCAGTACTTC.

The chain couples TRBV7-2 to TRBJ2-3, with D hard to call. The V end lost 5 bases, the J end lost 7 bases, and 16 bases lay between the germline ends. The germline V gene has CDR1 SGHTA and CDR2 FQGNSA. This CDR3 has 14 amino acids. CDR3 nucleotide sequence: TGTGCCAGCAGCCACGGATCACAACTAAATACGCAGTATTTT. It is translated as CASSHGSQLNTQYF.

The chain recombines TRBV3-1 (or the pseudogene TRBV3-2) with TRBJ2-1; unclear D gene. This CDR3 is built from 12 residues. In germline, CDR1 is LGHDT, CDR2 YNNKEL (reference sequence). The V and J ends lost 2 bases and 10 bases respectively, with 9 bases between them. The CDR3 region is CASSQTPAEQFF. CDR3 in DNA: TGTGCCAGCAGCCAAACTCCTGCGGAGCAGTTCTTC.

The chain carries TRBV6-1 and TRBJ2-5, with D tentatively TRBD2 (6 bases). This CDR3 is 15 amino acids long. Per germline, CDR1 MNHNS and CDR2 SASEGT. V was trimmed by 1 base and J by 5 bases, leaving 14 bases between them. The CDR3 region has the DNA TGTGCCAGCAGTGAAGGCAGTCTAGGGAGGGAGACCCAGTACTTC. The encoded protein is CASSEGSLGRETQYF.

This chain joins TRBV28 and TRBJ2-3, with D perhaps TRBD1 (6 bases). Trimming left V 11 bases short and J 3 bases short, with 18 bases between. CDR1 and CDR2 from the germline V gene are MDHEN and SYDVKM. CDR3 length equals 14 residues. This CDR3 reads CALGQPLGTDTQYF. CDR3 sequence (DNA): TGTGCCCTAGGACAGCCGCTAGGGACAGATACGCAGTATTTT. Full variable domain (outside the CDR3, taken from reference TRBV28 and TRBJ2-3): DVKVTQSSRYLVKRTGEKVFLECVQDMDHENMFWYRQDPGLGLRLIYFSYDVKMKEKGDIPEGYSVSREKKERFSLILESASTNQTSMYLCALGQPLGTDTQYFGPGTRLTVL.

The chain couples TRBV7-3 to TRBJ2-5; 9 nucleotides match TRBD2. CDR1 and CDR2 from the germline V gene are SGHTA and FQGTGA. This CDR3 contains 15 residues. After removal of 0 bases from V and 4 bases from J, the junction contained 3 bases not matched to a gene. The CDR3 loop reads CASSLTPGLAETQYF. As DNA, the CDR3 is TGTGCCAGCAGCTTAACACCGGGACTAGCAGAGACCCAGTACTTC. Based on the CDR3 plus reference TRBV7-3 and TRBJ2-5, the full variable domain is GAGVSQTPSNKVTEKGKYVELRCDPISGHTALYWYRQSLGQGPEFLIYFQGTGAADDSGLPNDRFFAVRPEGSVSTLKIQRTERGDSAVYLCASSLTPGLAETQYFGPGTRLLVL.

This clone was detected a few times. This chain joins TRBV18 and TRBJ2-2, with 8 bases lining up with TRBD1. Germline-derived CDR1 and CDR2 are KGHSH and LQKENI. Trimming cost V 3 bases and J 7 bases; bases outside gene matches: 7. This CDR3 has 15 residues. DNA of the CDR3: TGTGCCAGCTCACCCTCGACAGGGGAAATCGGGGAGCTGTTTTTT. It encodes CASSPSTGEIGELFF.